The present T cell receptor beta chain was sequenced within a study of CD8 T cells in Susac syndrome. The multiple sclerosis controls were treatment-naive patients, and their relapsing-remitting disease was stable or active. The CDR3 sequence is 13 residues long. V lost 5 bases and J 3 bases, leaving 11 bases between the germline ends. The germline CDR1 and CDR2 sequences are SEHNR and FQNEAQ (reference sequence). Regarding this clonotype: As yet, its antigen is unknown.

Regarding the study as a whole: TCR sequencing and HLA analysis covered a relatively small number of individuals.

Random hexamers were used to reverse transcribe an amount of about 0.45 to 1 ug RNA. A multiplex approach, immunoSEQ multiplex PCR, amplified TCR beta CDR3 across 54 Vbeta and 13 Jbeta. TCRdb reanalysed the immunoSEQ multiplex PCR reads using MiXCR and keeps one entry per CDR3 protein. There are 180,000 or so distinct CDR3 sequences in the sample; over 90% occur only once, and roughly 0.094% lies in the top ten. The specimen sequenced was CD4+ T cells from PBMCs. This chain joins TRBV7-9 and TRBJ2-7; D remains unclear. The sequence derives from a human donor with multiple sclerosis. CDR3 loop: CASSPSQNYEQYF. CDR3 DNA: TGTGCCAGCAGCCCGTCCCAAAACTACGAGCAGTACTTC.